This TCR beta chain originates from a study of technical replicates of blood from several donors. Assay: immunoSEQ multiplex PCR; the TCRdb copy retains only in-frame clones and omits some. This sample has approximately 81,000 clones, with under 97% found just once. V lost 2 bases and J 0 bases, leaving 22 bases between the germline ends. Germline CDR1 and CDR2: SGHVS and FQNEAQ. This CDR3 comprises 20 residues. The V and J genes are TRBV7-8 and TRBJ1-4, with D maybe TRBD1 (6 bases). The sample was T cells isolated from PBMCs. The receptor was isolated from a human donor in good health. Written as DNA, the CDR3 is TGTGCCAGCAGCTTACGGGGTCGGGACACACAAGTGACAACTAATGAAAAACTGTTTTTT. Its translation is CASSLRGRDTQVTTNEKLFF.